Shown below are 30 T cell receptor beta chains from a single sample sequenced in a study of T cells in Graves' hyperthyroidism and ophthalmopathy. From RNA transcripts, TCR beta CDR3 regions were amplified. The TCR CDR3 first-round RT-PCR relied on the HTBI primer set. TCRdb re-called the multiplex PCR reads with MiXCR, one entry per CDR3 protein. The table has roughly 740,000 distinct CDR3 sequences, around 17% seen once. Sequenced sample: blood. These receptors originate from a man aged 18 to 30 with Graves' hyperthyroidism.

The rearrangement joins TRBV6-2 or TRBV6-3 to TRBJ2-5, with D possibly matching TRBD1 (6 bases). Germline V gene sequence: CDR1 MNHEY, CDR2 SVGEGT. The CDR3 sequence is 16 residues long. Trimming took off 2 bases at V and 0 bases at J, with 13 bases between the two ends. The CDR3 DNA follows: TGTGCCAGCAGTTACGCGGACAGTGAGTACCAAGAGACCCAGTACTTC. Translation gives CASSYADSEYQETQYF.

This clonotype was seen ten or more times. The CDR3 nucleotides read TGTGCCAGCACCTACCCGCATAGGGACAATGAGCAGTTCTTC. Translation: CASTYPHRDNEQFF. The chain uses TRBV28 and TRBJ2-1, with unresolved D. CDR3 size: 14 residues. The V gene lost 7 bases and the J gene lost 5 bases, with 15 bases spanning the gap. Germline V lookup: CDR1 MDHEN, CDR2 SYDVKM.

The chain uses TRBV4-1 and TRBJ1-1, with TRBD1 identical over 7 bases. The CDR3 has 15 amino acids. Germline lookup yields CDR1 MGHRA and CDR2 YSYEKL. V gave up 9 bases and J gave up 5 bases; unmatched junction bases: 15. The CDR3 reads CASSVRDSRGTEAFF. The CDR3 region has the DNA TGCGCCAGTTCCGTTCGGGACAGCCGCGGGACTGAAGCTTTCTTT.

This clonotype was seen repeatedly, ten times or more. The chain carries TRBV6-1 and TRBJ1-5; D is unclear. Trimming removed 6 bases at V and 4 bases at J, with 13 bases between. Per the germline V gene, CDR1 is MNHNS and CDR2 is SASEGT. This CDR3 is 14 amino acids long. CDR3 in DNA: TGTGCCAGCAGGGGAGTTTTGGGAAATCAGCCCCAGCATTTT. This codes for CASRGVLGNQPQHF.

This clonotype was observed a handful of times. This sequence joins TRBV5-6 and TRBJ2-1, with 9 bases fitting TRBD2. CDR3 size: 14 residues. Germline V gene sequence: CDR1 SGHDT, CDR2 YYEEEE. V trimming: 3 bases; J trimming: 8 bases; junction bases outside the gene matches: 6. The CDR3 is CASSYSGRLHEQFF. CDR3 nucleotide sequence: TGTGCCAGCAGCTACAGCGGGAGGTTGCATGAGCAGTTCTTC.

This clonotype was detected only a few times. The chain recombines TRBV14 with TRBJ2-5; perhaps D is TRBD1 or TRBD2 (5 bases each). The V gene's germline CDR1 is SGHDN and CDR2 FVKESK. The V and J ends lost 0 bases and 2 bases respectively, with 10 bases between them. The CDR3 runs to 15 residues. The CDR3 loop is CASSQDIGAQETQYF. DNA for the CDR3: TGTGCCAGCAGCCAAGATATCGGGGCTCAAGAGACCCAGTACTTC.

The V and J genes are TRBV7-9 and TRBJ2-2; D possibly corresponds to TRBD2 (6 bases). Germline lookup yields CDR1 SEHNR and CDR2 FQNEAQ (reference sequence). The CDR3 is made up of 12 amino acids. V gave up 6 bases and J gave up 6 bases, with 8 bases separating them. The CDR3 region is CASREGSGELFF. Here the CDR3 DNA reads TGTGCCAGCAGGGAGGGGTCCGGGGAGCTGTTTTTT. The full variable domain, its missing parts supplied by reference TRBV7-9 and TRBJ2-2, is DTGVSQNPRHKITKRGQNVTFRCDPISEHNRLYWYRQTLGQGPEFLTYFQNEAQLEKSRLLSDRFSAERPKGSFSTLEIQRTEQGDSAMYLCASREGSGELFFGEGSRLTVL.

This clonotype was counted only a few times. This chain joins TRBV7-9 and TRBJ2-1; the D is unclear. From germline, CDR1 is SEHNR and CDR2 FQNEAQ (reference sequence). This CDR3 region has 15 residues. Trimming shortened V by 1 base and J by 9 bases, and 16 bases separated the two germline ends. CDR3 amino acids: CASSLEAAGTGEQFF. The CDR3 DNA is TGTGCCAGCAGCTTAGAGGCAGCCGGTACGGGTGAGCAGTTCTTC.

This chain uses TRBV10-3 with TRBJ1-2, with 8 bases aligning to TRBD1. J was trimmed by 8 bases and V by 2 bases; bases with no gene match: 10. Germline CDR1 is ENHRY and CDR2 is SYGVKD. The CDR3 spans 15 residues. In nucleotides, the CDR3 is TGTGCCATCAGTGAGGGACAGGGTGCCAGGGACGGCTACACCTTC. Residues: CAISEGQGARDGYTF.

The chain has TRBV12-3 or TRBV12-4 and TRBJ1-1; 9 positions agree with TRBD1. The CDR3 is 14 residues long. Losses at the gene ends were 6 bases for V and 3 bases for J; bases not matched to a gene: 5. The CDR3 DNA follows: TGTGCCAGCAGCCGCCGACAGGGGGACACTGAAGCTTTCTTT. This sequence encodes CASSRRQGDTEAFF.

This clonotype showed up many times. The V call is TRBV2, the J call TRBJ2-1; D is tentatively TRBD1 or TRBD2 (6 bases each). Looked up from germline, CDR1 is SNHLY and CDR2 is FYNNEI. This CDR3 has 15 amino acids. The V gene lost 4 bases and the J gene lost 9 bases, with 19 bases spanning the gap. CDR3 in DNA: TGTGCCAGCAGTGTAAGGGGTACAGGGCGGGGTGAGCAGTTCTTC. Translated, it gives CASSVRGTGRGEQFF.

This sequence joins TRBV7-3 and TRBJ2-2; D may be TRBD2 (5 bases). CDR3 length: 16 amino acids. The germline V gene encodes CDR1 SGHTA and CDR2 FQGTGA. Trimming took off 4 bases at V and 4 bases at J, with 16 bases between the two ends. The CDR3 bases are TGTGCCAGCAGCTCCTTTAACGAGGGCCCCACCGGGGAGCTGTTTTTT. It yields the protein CASSSFNEGPTGELFF.

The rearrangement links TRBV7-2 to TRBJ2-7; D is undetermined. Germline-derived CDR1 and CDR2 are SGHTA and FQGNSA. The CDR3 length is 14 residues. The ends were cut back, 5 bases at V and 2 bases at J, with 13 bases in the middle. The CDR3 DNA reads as TGTGCCAGCAGCCCCTCGGTTGGGCCCTACGAGCAGTACTTC. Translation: CASSPSVGPYEQYF.

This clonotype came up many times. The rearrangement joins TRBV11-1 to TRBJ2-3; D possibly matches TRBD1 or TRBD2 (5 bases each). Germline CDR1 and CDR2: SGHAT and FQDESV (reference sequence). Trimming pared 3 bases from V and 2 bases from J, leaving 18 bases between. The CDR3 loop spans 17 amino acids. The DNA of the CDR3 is TGTGCCAGCAGCTTCTTTCCGGGACGCTCTCCCACAGATACGCAGTATTTT. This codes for CASSFFPGRSPTDTQYF.

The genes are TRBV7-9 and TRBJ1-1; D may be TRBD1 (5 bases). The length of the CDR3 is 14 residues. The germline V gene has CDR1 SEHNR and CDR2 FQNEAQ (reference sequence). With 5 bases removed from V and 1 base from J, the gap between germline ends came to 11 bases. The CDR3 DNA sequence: TGTGCCAGCAGCCGGGACTTTTCGAACACTGAAGCTTTCTTT. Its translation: CASSRDFSNTEAFF.

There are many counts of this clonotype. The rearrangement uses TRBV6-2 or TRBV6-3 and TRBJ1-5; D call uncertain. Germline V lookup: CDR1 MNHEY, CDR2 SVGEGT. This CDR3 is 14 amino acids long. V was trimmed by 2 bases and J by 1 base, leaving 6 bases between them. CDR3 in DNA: TGTGCCAGCAGTTACCTGGAAAGCAATCAGCCCCAGCATTTT. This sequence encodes CASSYLESNQPQHF.

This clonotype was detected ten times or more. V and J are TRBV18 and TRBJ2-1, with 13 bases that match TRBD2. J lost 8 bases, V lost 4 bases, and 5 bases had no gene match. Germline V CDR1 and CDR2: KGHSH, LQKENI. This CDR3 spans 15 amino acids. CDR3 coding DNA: TGTGCCAGCTCACTTCGGACTAGCGGGAGTGATGAGCAGTTCTTC. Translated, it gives CASSLRTSGSDEQFF.

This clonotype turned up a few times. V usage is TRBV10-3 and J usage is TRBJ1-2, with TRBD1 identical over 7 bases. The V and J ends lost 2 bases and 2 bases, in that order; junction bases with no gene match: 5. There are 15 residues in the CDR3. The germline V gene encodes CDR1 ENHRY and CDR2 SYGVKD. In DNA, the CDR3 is TGTGCCATCAGTGAGACCTTACAGGGGAACTATGGCTACACCTTC. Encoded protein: CAISETLQGNYGYTF.

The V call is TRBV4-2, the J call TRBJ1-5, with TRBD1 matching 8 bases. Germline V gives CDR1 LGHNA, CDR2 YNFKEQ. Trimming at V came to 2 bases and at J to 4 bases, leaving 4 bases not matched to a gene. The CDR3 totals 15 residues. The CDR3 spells CASSQNDRGNQPQHF. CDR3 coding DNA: TGTGCCAGCAGCCAAAACGACAGGGGAAATCAGCCCCAGCATTTT.

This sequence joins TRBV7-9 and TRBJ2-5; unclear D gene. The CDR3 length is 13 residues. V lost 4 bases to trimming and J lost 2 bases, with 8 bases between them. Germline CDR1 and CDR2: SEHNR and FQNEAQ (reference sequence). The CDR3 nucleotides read TGTGCCAGCAGCTCTTCCGGGCAAGAGACCCAGTACTTC. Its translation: CASSSSGQETQYF.

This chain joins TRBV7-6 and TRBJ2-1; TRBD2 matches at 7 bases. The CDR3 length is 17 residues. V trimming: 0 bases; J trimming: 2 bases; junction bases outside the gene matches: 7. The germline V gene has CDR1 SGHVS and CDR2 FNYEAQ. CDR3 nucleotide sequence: TGTGCCAGCAGCTTAGCTACCGGGAGGAACCCCTACAATGAGCAGTTCTTC. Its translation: CASSLATGRNPYNEQFF.

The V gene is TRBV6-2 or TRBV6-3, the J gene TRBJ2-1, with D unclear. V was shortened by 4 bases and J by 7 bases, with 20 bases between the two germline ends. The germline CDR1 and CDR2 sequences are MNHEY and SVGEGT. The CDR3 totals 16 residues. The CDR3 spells CASSSLMVGNKNEQFF. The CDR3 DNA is TGTGCCAGCAGTTCCCTCATGGTGGGAAACAAGAATGAGCAGTTCTTC.

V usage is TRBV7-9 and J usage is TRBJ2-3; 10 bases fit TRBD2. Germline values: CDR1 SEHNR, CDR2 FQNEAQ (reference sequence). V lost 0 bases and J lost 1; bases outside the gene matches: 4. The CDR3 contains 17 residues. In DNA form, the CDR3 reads TGTGCCAGCAGCTTAGCGACGCTAGCGGGAGGCACAGATACGCAGTATTTT. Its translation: CASSLATLAGGTDTQYF.

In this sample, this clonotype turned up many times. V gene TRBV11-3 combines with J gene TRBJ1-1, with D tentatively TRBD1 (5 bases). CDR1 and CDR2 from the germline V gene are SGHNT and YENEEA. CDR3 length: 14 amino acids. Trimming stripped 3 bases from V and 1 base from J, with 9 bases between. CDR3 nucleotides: TGTGCCAGCAGCTTGGGACCGCCGAACACTGAAGCTTTCTTT. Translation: CASSLGPPNTEAFF. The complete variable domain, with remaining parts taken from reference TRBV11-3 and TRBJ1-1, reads EAGVVQSPRYKIIEKKQPVAFWCNPISGHNTLYWYLQNLGQGPELLIRYENEEAVDDSQLPKDRFSAERLKGVDSTLKIQPAELGDSAVYLCASSLGPPNTEAFFGQGTRLTVV.

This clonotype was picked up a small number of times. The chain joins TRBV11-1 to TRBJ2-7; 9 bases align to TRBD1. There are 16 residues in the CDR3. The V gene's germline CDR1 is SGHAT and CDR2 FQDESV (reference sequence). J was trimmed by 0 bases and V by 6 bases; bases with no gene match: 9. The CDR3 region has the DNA TGTGCCAGCAGTAACCCGGGACAGGGTCCCTCCTACGAGCAGTACTTC. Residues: CASSNPGQGPSYEQYF.

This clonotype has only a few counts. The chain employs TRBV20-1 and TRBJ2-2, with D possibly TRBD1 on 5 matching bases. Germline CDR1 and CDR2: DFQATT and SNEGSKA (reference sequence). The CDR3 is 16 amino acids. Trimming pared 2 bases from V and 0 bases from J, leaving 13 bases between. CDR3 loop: CSARTSTGANTGELFF. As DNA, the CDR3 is TGCAGTGCTAGAACTTCAACAGGAGCGAACACCGGGGAGCTGTTTTTT.

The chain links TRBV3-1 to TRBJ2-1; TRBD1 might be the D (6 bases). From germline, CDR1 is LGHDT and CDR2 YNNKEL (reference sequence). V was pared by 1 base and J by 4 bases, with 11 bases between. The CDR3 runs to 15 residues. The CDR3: CASSQAGTSYNEQFF. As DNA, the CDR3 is TGTGCCAGCAGCCAAGCCGGGACAAGTTACAATGAGCAGTTCTTC.

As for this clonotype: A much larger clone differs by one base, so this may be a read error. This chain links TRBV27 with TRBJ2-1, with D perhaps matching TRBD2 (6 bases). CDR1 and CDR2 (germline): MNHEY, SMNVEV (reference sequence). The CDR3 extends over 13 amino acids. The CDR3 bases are TGTGACAGCAGTTTATCGCGGAGCGGGGAGCAGTTCTTC. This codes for CDSSLSRSGEQFF.

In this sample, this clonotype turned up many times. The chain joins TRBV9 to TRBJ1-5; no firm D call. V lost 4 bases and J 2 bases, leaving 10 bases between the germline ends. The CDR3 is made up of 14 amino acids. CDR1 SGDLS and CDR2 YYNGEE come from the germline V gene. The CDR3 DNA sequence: TGTGCCAGCAGCCCATCCGTGGGCAATCAGCCCCAGCATTTT. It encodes CASSPSVGNQPQHF. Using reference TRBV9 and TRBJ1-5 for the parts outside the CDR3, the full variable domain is DSGVTQTPKHLITATGQRVTLRCSPRSGDLSVYWYQQSLDQGLQFLIQYYNGEERAKGNILERFSAQQFPDLHSELNLSSLELGDSALYFCASSPSVGNQPQHFGDGTRLSIL.

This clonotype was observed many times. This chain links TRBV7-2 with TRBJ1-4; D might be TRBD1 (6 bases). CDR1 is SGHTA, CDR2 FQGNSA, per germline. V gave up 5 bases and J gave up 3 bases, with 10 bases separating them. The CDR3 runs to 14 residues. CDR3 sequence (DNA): TGTGCCAGCAGCCGGGACACCGCTAATGAAAAACTGTTTTTT. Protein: CASSRDTANEKLFF.